This T cell receptor (beta chain) was documented in a study of blood T cell repertoires in COVID-19. Turning to this clone: The same CDR3 arises from other DNA sequences in this sample as well.

Here immunoSEQ multiplex PCR was the method, and the copy in TCRdb shows in-frame clones only, minus some. This table holds 200,000 to 300,000 clones, approximately 90% found once. Sequencing input: peripheral blood. The TCR originated in a middle-aged woman with acute or convalescent COVID-19.

The CDR3 region is CASSLVSGNTEAFF. Here the CDR3 DNA reads TGTGCCAGCAGCTTAGTATCAGGGAACACTGAAGCTTTCTTT. The V gene is TRBV7-8, the J gene TRBJ1-1; D unresolved. The germline V gene encodes CDR1 SGHVS and CDR2 FQNEAQ. Trimming shortened V by 1 base and J by 1 base, and 7 bases separated the two germline ends. The CDR3 is 14 residues long.